One T cell receptor beta chain is described in this entry. Measured with immunoSEQ multiplex PCR; TCRdb has only the in-frame clones, and not every one. This sample carries about 65,000 clones, approximately 93% of them seen once, and the ten largest clones take 2.9%. The source of the sample is a study of blood T cell repertoires in COVID-19. This CDR3 comprises 14 residues. The germline V gene has CDR1 LNHDA and CDR2 SQIVND (reference sequence). With 7 bases removed from V and 0 bases from J, the gap between germline ends came to 10 bases. This receptor was taken from a man between 65 and 85 years old with active COVID-19. This chain links TRBV19 with TRBJ1-3; D not resolved. Sequencing was performed on peripheral blood. The CDR3 loop reads CASKRESSGNTIYF. DNA of the CDR3: TGTGCCAGTAAGAGGGAGAGCTCTGGAAACACCATATATTTT.